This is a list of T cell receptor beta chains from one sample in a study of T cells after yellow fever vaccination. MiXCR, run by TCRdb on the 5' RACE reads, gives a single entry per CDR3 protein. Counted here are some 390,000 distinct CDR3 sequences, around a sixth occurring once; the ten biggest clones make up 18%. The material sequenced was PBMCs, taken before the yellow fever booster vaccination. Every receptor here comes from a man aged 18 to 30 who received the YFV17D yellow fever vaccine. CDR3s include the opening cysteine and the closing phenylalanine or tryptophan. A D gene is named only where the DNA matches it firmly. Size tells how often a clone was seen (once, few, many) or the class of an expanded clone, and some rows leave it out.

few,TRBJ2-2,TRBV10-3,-,TGTGCCATCAGTGAGTTCCTCATTGGCACCGGGGAGCTGTTTTTT,CAISEFLIGTGELFF
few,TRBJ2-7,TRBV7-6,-,TGTGCCAGCAGCTCCAGCGACAGCTACGAGCAGTACTTC,CASSSSDSYEQYF
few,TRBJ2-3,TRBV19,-,TGTGCCACCAGGGAGCCAGGGAGGACAGATACGCAGTATTTT,CATREPGRTDTQYF
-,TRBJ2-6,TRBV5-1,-,TGCGCCAGCAGTTTCCGAGGCGCTGGGGCCAACGTCCTGACTTTC,CASSFRGAGANVLTF
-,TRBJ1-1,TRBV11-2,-,TGTGCCAGCAGCCCTGGATCCGGGCAAAACACTGAAGCTTTCTTT,CASSPGSGQNTEAFF
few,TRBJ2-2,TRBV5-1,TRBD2,TGCGCCAGCAAGGATACTCCGGGACTAGCGGGGGGGCTCGCCTGGGAGCTGTTTTTT,CASKDTPGLAGGLAWELFF
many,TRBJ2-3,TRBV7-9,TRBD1,TGTGCCAGCAACAGGGGAACAGATACGCAGTATTTT,CASNRGTDTQYF
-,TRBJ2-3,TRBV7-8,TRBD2,TGTGCCAGCAGCTCCGTAGCGGGGGGATCCGCAGATACGCAGTATTTT,CASSSVAGGSADTQYF
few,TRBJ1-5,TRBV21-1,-,TGTGCCAGCAGCAATACCCGATTTGGACAGTCGTGGACAGGTCAGCCCCAGCATTTT,CASSNTRFGQSWTGQPQHF
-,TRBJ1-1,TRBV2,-,TGTGCCAGCAGTGCTCAGGTGAACACTGAAGCTTTCTTT,CASSAQVNTEAFF
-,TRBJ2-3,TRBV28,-,TGTGCCAGCAGTCTTCCCCTGACCACAGATACGCAGTATTTT,CASSLPLTTDTQYF
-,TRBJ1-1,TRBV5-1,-,TGCGCCAGCAGCTTGGATTTAGGGTCCCCTGAAGCTTTCTTT,CASSLDLGSPEAFF
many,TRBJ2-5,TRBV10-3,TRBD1,TGTGCCAGCGGACAGGGCGAGGTCCAAGAGACCCAGTACTTC,CASGQGEVQETQYF
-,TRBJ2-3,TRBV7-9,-,TGTGCCAGCAGCCCACCCCCCTGGAGGATGAGTACAGATACGCAGTATTTT,CASSPPPWRMSTDTQYF
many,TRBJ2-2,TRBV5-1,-,TGCGCCAGCAGCTACCAACAGGGCTCCGGGGAGCTGTTTTTT,CASSYQQGSGELFF
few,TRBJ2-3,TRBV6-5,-,TGTGCCAGCAGTTGGTCCGTCGGCGGGACAGATACGCAGTATTTT,CASSWSVGGTDTQYF
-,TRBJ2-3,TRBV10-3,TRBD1,TGTGCCATCAGGCGAGTACAGGGGGAAGGCACAGATACGCAGTATTTT,CAIRRVQGEGTDTQYF
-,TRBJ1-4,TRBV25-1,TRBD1,TGTGCCAGCGGAGGACAGGAATTGAGTGAAAAACTGTTTTTT,CASGGQELSEKLFF
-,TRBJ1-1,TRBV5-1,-,TGCGCCAGCAGCTTGCCGGCAGAAGGGACTGAAGCTTTCTTT,CASSLPAEGTEAFF
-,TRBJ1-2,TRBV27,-,TGTGCCAGCAGGCTAAGAGGGGGGAGCTATGGCTACACCTTC,CASRLRGGSYGYTF
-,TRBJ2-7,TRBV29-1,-,TGCAGCGTTGGGTTTTCAGGGGTCCACGAGCAGTACTTC,CSVGFSGVHEQYF
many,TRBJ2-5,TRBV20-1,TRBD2,TGCAGTGCTAGACTTCCCGGACTAGCGGGGGGGCCGGAGGAGACCCAGTACTTC,CSARLPGLAGGPEETQYF
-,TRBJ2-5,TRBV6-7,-,TGTGCCAGGGGGGGCACCCCCCAAAAGACCCAGTACTTC,CARGGTPQKTQYF
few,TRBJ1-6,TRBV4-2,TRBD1,TGTGCCAGCAGCCAAGATCGGTCTATGGGGACAGATTCACCCCTCCACTTT,CASSQDRSMGTDSPLHF
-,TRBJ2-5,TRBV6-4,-,TGTGCCAGCAGTGACGATGCTGGGGAGGCCCAGTACTTC,CASSDDAGEAQYF
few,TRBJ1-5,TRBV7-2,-,TGTGCCAGCAGCTCCCAAGAGGGCTCCAATCAGCCCCAGCATTTT,CASSSQEGSNQPQHF
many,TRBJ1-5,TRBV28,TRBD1,TGTGCCAGCAGTTCCCTCCGACAGGGTAGCAATCAGCCCCAGCATTTT,CASSSLRQGSNQPQHF
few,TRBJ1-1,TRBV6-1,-,TGTGCCAGCAGTGAGTCTACAGCCTACCGAGCCGTGAACACTGAAGCTTTCTTT,CASSESTAYRAVNTEAFF
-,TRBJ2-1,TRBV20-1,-,TGCAGTGCTAGAGACAGGCGGCGGAATGAGCAGTTCTTC,CSARDRRRNEQFF
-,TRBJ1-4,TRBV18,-,TGTGCCAGCTCACTCAACCAACAGGGTGCAAAGGGTGAAAAACTGTTTTTT,CASSLNQQGAKGEKLFF
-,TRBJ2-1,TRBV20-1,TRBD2,TGCAGTTCCTGGGGGGGTCCACTCTACAATGAGCAGTTCTTC,CSSWGGPLYNEQFF
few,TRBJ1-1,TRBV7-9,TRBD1,TGTGCCAGCAGCTGGCAGGGGGTAGGCACTGAAGCTTTCTTT,CASSWQGVGTEAFF
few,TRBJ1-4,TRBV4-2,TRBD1,TGTGCCAGCAGCCAGCTGGACAGGGGCATAAGGGAAAAACTGTTTTTT,CASSQLDRGIREKLFF
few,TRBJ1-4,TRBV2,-,TGTGCCAGCAGTGAAGTAGGGATAGGTGAAAAACTGTTTTTT,CASSEVGIGEKLFF
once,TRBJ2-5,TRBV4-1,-,TGCGCCAGCAGCCAAGATTCAGCGGTCCGGGTAAGGGAGGAGACCCAGTACTTC,CASSQDSAVRVREETQYF
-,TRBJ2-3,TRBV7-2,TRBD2,TGTGCCAGCAGCCCGGATGGGGGGGCAGATACGCAGTATTTT,CASSPDGGADTQYF
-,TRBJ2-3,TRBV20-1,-,TGCAGTGCTAGGATCGGCGGACTGGCCGAGGGGGCGCAGTATTTT,CSARIGGLAEGAQYF
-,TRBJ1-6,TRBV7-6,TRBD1,TGTGCCAGCAGCTTGACAGGGGAGCATTCACCCCTCCACTTT,CASSLTGEHSPLHF
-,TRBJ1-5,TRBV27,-,TGTGCCAGCAGTTTAAAGTTCCGTGTCAGCAATCAGCCCCAGCATTTT,CASSLKFRVSNQPQHF
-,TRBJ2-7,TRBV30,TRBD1,TGTGCCTGGAGTGCCCGGACAGGGTGGGGCGAGCAGTACTTC,CAWSARTGWGEQYF
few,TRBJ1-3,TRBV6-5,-,TGTGCCAGCAGTTCCCGACCTGGAAACACCATATATTTT,CASSSRPGNTIYF
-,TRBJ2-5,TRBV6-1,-,TGTGCCAGCAGTTTCTCCTGGGCCCAGTACTTC,CASSFSWAQYF
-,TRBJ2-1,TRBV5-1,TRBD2,TGCGCCAGCAGCAGGCGGGGGGCCGAGCAGTTCTTC,CASSRRGAEQFF
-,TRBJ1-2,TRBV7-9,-,TGTGCCAGCAGCTCCCTGGGAGCAAAGCTCCACTATGGCTACACCTTC,CASSSLGAKLHYGYTF
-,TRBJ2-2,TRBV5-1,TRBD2,TGCGCCAGCAGCTCCTTAGCGGGGAACACCGGGGAGCTGTTTTTT,CASSSLAGNTGELFF
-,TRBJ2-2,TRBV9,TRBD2,TGTGCCAGCAGACGAGGCATGGATAGCGGGACCACCGGGGAGCTGTTTTTT,CASRRGMDSGTTGELFF
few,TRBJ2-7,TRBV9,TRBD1,TGTGCCAGCAGCGTAGCCCCGGACAGGATGAGCGAGCAGTACTTC,CASSVAPDRMSEQYF
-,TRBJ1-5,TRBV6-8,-,TGTGCCAGCACTAAGCCCCGCGGAAGCCAGGTGGAGCCCCATCATTTT,CASTKPRGSQVEPHHF
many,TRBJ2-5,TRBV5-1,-,TGCGCCAGCAGCTTGACCCTCCAGGGAGAGACCCAGTACTTC,CASSLTLQGETQYF
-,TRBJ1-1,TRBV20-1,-,TGCAGTGCGGAAGGGGGTTGGGGTCTTGAGACTGAAGCTTTCTTT,CSAEGGWGLETEAFF
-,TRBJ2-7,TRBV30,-,TGTGCCTGGGGGCAGTCCTACGAGCAGTACTTC,CAWGQSYEQYF
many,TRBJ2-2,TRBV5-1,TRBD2,TGCGCCAGCAGCCCCAGACTAGCGGGGGACACCGGGGAGCTGTTTTTT,CASSPRLAGDTGELFF
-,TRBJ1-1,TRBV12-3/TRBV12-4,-,TGTGCCAGCAGTTTGCCCTCGGGGACTGAAGCTTTCTTT,CASSLPSGTEAFF
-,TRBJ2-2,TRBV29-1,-,TGCAGCGTTGAAACAGGTGTGCCCGGGGAGCTGTTTTTT,CSVETGVPGELFF